This T cell receptor beta chain was sequenced during a study of CD8 T cells in ankylosing spondylitis. It was by quantitative 5'-RACE with molecular barcodes that TCR beta libraries were made. TCRdb ran MiXCR on the 5' RACE reads and lists one entry per CDR3 protein. The table shows around 23,000 distinct CDR3 sequences, with about a sixth occurring only once. Remarks on this clonotype: What it binds is unknown.

The J segment lost 4 bases and the V segment lost 1 base, leaving 13 bases of the junction unmatched. CDR1 and CDR2 (germline): GTSNPN, SVGIG (reference sequence). CDR3 length: 17 residues. Findings and limits, study-wide: For ankylosing spondylitis blood, a TCR beta motif of 7 or 8 highly homologous variants appeared characteristic. Disease-linked clones reportedly showed significant enrichment in matched ankylosing spondylitis synovial fluid.

The sequence was obtained from a male donor with ankylosing spondylitis or in good health (not recorded which). The sample taken for sequencing was blood. This chain uses TRBV30 with TRBJ2-3; 8 bases are shared with TRBD2. CDR3 region: CAWSAFTGRAKSDTQYF. In DNA, the CDR3 is TGTGCCTGGAGTGCATTTACCGGGAGGGCCAAGTCAGATACGCAGTATTTT.